Sequencing of this T cell receptor beta chain was carried out in a study of T cells expressing NK-cell markers. Looking at the study overall: Eight donors were sequenced, of whom seven were HCMV-seropositive, while the remaining one was HCMV-seronegative.

To note about this clonotype: Its antigen is not identified.

General study results and limits: The same clonotypes also predominated in the CD3+CD56-NKG2C+ fraction of several donors.

A 5'RACE template switching approach incorporating UMIs was used to make TCR beta cDNA. One entry per CDR3 protein, without DNA, is what TCRdb gives after re-calling the 5' RACE reads. The sample totals 300,000 or so distinct CDR3 sequences. This TCR was recovered from a woman aged 18 to 75 in good health. Sequenced material: blood T cells: a sorted CD56 or NKG2C T cell subset, CD4+ or CD8+ T cells, or bulk PBMC T cells (not recorded which).

This chain's CDR3 is CSARELGIQETQYF. This chain uses TRBV20-1 with TRBJ2-5. This CDR3 comprises 14 residues. The germline V gene encodes CDR1 DFQATT and CDR2 SNEGSKA (reference sequence).